This T cell receptor beta chain was found in a study of cytomegalovirus exposure and HLA in healthy donors. CDR1 MNHEY and CDR2 SVGAGI come from the germline V gene. The V end lost 7 bases, the J end lost 7 bases, and 17 bases lay between the germline ends. There are 14 residues in the CDR3. Some clones are missing from TCRdb's copy, which holds only in-frame ones; the method was immunoSEQ multiplex PCR. Found here are 100,000 to 150,000 clones, approximately 95% of them singletons; the top ten hold 1.5% to 2%. Sequenced material: PBMCs. The rearrangement links TRBV6-5 to TRBJ2-1, with TRBD1 as a possible D gene (6 bases). The TCR was taken from a man younger than 30 in good health and CMV-seronegative. The CDR3 DNA reads TGTGCCAGCACGGAACGGACAGTGAGGAATGAGCAGTTCTTC. This gives the protein CASTERTVRNEQFF.